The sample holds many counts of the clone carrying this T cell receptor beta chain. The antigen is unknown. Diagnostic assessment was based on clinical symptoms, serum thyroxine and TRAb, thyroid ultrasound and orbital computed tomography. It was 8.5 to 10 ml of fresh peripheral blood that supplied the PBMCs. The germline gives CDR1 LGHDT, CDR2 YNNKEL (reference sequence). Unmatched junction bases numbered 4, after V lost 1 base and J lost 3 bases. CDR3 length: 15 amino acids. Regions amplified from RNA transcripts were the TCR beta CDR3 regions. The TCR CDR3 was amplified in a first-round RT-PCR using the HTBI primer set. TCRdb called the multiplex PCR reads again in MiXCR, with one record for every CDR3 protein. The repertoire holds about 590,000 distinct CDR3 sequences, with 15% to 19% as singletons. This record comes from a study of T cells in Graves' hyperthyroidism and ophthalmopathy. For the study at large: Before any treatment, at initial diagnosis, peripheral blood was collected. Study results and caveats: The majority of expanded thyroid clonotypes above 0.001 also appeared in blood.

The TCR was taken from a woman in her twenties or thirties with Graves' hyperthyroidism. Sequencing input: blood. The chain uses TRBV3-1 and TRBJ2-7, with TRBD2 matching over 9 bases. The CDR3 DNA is TGTGCCAGCAGCCAAGGACTTAGCGGGAGCTACGAGCAGTACTTC. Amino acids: CASSQGLSGSYEQYF.